The clone carrying this TCR beta chain was seen more than once but under ten times. Its antigen is not known. The CDR3 runs to 14 residues. In germline, CDR1 is MNHNS, CDR2 SASEGT. V dropped 6 bases and J dropped 5; count of bases not matched to a gene: 10. This entry comes from a study of shared clonotypes between healthy human individuals. The overall study: With ages of 18 to 49, the donors were a couple of women and three men. Points from the study as a whole: Clonotypes which were not shared had lower generation probabilities than clonotypes that all four donors shared.

Sorted subsets were amplified in replicate PCRs using 200 ng DNA, about 30,000 T cell genomes. Only in-frame clones appear in the TCRdb table, and some are missing; sequencing was by immunoSEQ multiplex PCR. There are 950,000 to 1,300,000 clones in the sample; about 74% occur only once, and over 1.3% lies in the top ten. The source is a man younger than 35 in good health. V gene TRBV6-1 combines with J gene TRBJ2-7; TRBD1 matches 7 bases. Input material: memory CD4+ T cells sorted from blood. Subset noted: CD45RA-negative fraction. As DNA, the CDR3 is TGTGCCAGCAGGTCCCGACAGGGTCTAAACGAGCAGTACTTC. Translation gives CASRSRQGLNEQYF.